The TCR beta chain under discussion was sequenced for a study of sequential checkpoint blockade in melanoma. Across the study: Randomization was 1:1 between first-line nivolumab→ipilimumab and ipilimumab→nivolumab. Both treatment sequences were followed by maintenance nivolumab.

TCRdb's table, derived via immunoSEQ multiplex PCR, lists solely in-frame clones and lacks some. The table includes around 12,000 clones, around 82% detected once. The sample's treatment: randomized to nivolumab then ipilimumab (arm A) or the reverse (arm B). DNA-damaging chemotherapy had not been given to any patient beforehand. Sorted cells were live CD3+CD8+, lacking CD19 and CD56, from PBMCs. Sequencing was performed on CD8+ T cells sorted from blood (inferred from file names), taken from a patient given nivolumab and ipilimumab in sequence. The receptor comes from a human donor with melanoma.

CDR3 in DNA: TGTGCCACCGGGACAGGGGCTGCGGGGGAAAAACTGTTTTTT. Translated: CATGTGAAGEKLFF. The chain employs TRBV5-4 and TRBJ1-4, with 10 bases aligning to TRBD1. CDR3 length: 14 residues. Per the germline V gene, CDR1 is SGHNT and CDR2 is YYREEE (reference sequence). The trim removed 9 bases at V and 8 bases at J, leaving 10 bases unmatched.